This T cell receptor (beta chain) was observed in a study of response to subunit inactivated influenza vaccine. The V end was cut by 6 bases, the J end by 4 bases, with 19 bases between. The CDR3 loop spans 15 amino acids. Germline V CDR1 and CDR2: DFQATT, SNEGSKA (reference sequence). Whole-study results and caveats: Each seasonal influenza vaccination recruits few new T cells, the authors suggested.

Using its own MiXCR run on the RT-PCR reads, TCRdb lists one record per CDR3 protein. The sample holds approximately 500,000 distinct CDR3 sequences, under 25% seen once. As concerns this clonotype: Its antigen is not identified.

Another study also made use of these data, one on T cells expressing NK-cell markers. As that study records: TCR beta libraries carry UMIs added by 5'RACE template switching. Repertoires of TCR beta were obtained from T cells sorted as CD3+CD56+NKG2C+, CD3+CD56+NKG2C- and CD3+CD56-NKG2C+. A range of roughly 1.0-8% of CD8+ T cells consisted of dominant NKG2C+ clonotypes in roughly 6 donors.

The sequenced sample was CD4+ T cells sorted from PBMCs, obtained 11 to 12 days after vaccination. The genes are TRBV20-1 and TRBJ1-5, with D maybe TRBD1 (5 bases). The sequence came from a man in his fifties or sixties who received an inactivated influenza vaccine. This CDR3 is CSARIGGTGNQPQHF. For the CDR3, the DNA is TGCAGTGCCCGGATTGGCGGGACGGGAAATCAGCCCCAGCATTTT.